Described below is a single T cell receptor beta chain sequence and its context. Its antigen has not been determined. No per-base quality is available; no much larger clone lies one base away. From cysteine to phenylalanine, the CDR3 is 16 amino acids long. Just CDR3 DNA is preserved here, 48 bases in frame from base 1. From a lookup of the germline V gene, CDR1 and CDR2 are KGHSH and LQKENI. V has 3 bases trimmed and J has 1 base trimmed; junction bases matching no gene number 2. The source of the sample is a study of blood T cell repertoires in COVID-19 (TCRdb year 2020). For context, the study as a whole: Collaborator samples came from the United States, Italy and Spain and covered acute and convalescent phases of COVID-19. The material from the prospective study consisted of cDNA or gDNA derived from T cells, B-cell-depleted T cells, or PBMCs. Deeply sampled blood TCRbeta repertoires from subjects exposed to, actively infected with, or recovered from COVID-19 were included in the dataset. A freely available public database, intended as a resource for researchers studying the immune response to SARS-CoV-2, is where the repertoires were released. Samples came from the ongoing ImmuneRACE study (first 160 participants) plus 1,254 subjects from 6 global collaborators. The sample metadata nearly always contained a de-identified subject ID, COVID-19 status, age in years and sex. HLA class I and class II types, where available, came from metadata supplied by the sample provider rather than from assay-based typing.

The investigation overall reported the following: How much clinical and demographic metadata was included differed by source and by participant, and the metadata was provided uncurated.

Whole blood was collected in K2EDTA tubes by collaborating institutions according to the institutions' own protocols. For TCRbeta analysis, collaborators shipped samples as frozen whole blood, isolated PBMCs, or DNA extracted from either of those sample types. The immunoSEQ Assay, a bias-controlled multiplex PCR, was used to amplify TCRbeta CDR3 regions from genomic DNA. Per the source publication's procedure: The number of nucleated cells in each sample was estimated by amplification of reference gene primers within the assay. To quantify the absolute abundance of each unique TCRbeta CDR3 rearrangement, sequence reads were collapsed and filtered. For each sample, productive Simpson clonality was calculated as the square root of Simpson's diversity index across productive rearrangements. Imported from immuneACCESS, the table was reduced by TCRdb to in-frame sequences with V and J called. These copies leave out some clones; in studies compared against another copy, an unresolved V gene accounts for under half, and the cause of the remainder is not known. V and J calls and clone size come straight from that table; D and trimming were deduced from the DNA. Across this sample there are fewer than 250,000 clones, with nearly 85% seen only once. The leading ten clones occupy roughly 5.5% of the sample.

Sequences were obtained from peripheral blood. This sequence uses TRBV18 and TRBJ2-5, with 13 bases in between that match TRBD2. The source is a human donor in a cohort sampled during active COVID-19. The DNA sequence is TGTGCCAGCTCACCCGGGACTAGCGGGACCCAAGAGACCCAGTACTTC. Translated, it reads CASSPGTSGTQETQYF.